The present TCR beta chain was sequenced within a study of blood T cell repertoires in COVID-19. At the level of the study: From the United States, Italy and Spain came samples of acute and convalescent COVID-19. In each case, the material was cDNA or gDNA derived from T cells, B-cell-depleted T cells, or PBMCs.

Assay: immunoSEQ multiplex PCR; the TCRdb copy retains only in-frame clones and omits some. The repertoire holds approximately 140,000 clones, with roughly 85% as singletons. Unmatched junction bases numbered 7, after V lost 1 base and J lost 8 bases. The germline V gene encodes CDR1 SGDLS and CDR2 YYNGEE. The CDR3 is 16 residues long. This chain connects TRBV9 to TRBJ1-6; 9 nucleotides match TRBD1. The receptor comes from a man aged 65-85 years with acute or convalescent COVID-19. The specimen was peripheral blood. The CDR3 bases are TGTGCCAGCAGCGTATCCGGGACAGGGCTGGATTCACCCCTCCACTTT. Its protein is CASSVSGTGLDSPLHF.